Shown below are 29 T cell receptor beta chains from a single sample sequenced in a study of shared clonotypes between healthy human individuals. The method was immunoSEQ multiplex PCR; TCRdb's version includes in-frame clones alone and lacks a portion of them. In the table there are millions of clones, around nine tenths of which are singletons. Specimen: naive CD4+ T cells sorted from blood. Subset of the sample: CD45RA+ positively selected. These receptors all stem from a man aged 18-30 years in good health.

The genes are TRBV15 and TRBJ2-5; D is unresolved. Germline values: CDR1 LNHNV, CDR2 YYDKDF (reference sequence). This CDR3 has 14 residues. V lost 1 base and J lost 5, with 11 bases in between. The CDR3 region is CATSRVGAAETQYF. CDR3 DNA sequence: TGTGCCACCAGCAGAGTAGGCGCGGCTGAGACCCAGTACTTC.

V is TRBV6-6 and J is TRBJ2-1; unclear D gene. The CDR3 length is 14 residues. With 2 bases removed from V and 15 bases from J, the gap between germline ends came to 20 bases. Germline V gene sequence: CDR1 MNHNY, CDR2 SVGAGI (reference sequence). The CDR3 spells CASSYLGDGSAAFF. The CDR3 nucleotides are TGTGCCAGCAGTTACCTCGGCGACGGATCCGCAGCGTTCTTC.

The chain employs TRBV6-5 and TRBJ1-4; TRBD1 matches at 7 bases. V lost 2 bases and J lost 1; bases outside the gene matches: 4. This CDR3 spans 16 amino acids. Germline CDR1 is MNHEY and CDR2 is SVGAGI. The CDR3 sequence is CASSYRGTETNEKLFF. The CDR3 DNA reads as TGTGCCAGCAGTTACCGTGGGACAGAAACTAATGAAAAACTGTTTTTT.

The V and J genes are TRBV5-1 and TRBJ2-5, with 7 nucleotides matching TRBD2. CDR1 is SGHRS, CDR2 YFSETQ, per germline. Trimming at V came to 7 bases and at J to 5 bases, leaving 11 bases not matched to a gene. There are 14 residues in the CDR3. CDR3 loop: CASGTAGVGETQYF. The CDR3, as DNA: TGCGCCAGCGGCACTGCGGGAGTGGGGGAGACCCAGTACTTC. Looking up the rest from reference TRBV5-1 and TRBJ2-5 gives the full variable domain: KAGVTQTPRYLIKTRGQQVTLSCSPISGHRSVSWYQQTPGQGLQFLFEYFSETQRNKGNFPGRFSGRQFSNSRSEMNVSTLELGDSALYLCASGTAGVGETQYFGPGTRLLVL.

This chain connects TRBV14 to TRBJ2-5; D may be TRBD2 (6 bases). CDR3 length: 15 residues. Germline CDR1 reads SGHDN; CDR2 reads FVKESK. Trimming took off 3 bases at V and 1 base at J, with 12 bases between the two ends. The CDR3: CASSHYGTLQETQYF. DNA of the CDR3: TGTGCCAGCAGCCACTACGGGACTCTCCAAGAGACCCAGTACTTC.

This chain uses TRBV30 with TRBJ1-1, with D possibly being TRBD1 (6 bases). The CDR3 extends over 13 amino acids. V lost 4 bases to trimming and J lost 9 bases, with 18 bases between them. Germline CDR1 reads GTSNPN; CDR2 reads SVGIG (reference sequence). CDR3 in amino acids: CAWKGGRLVKAFF. The CDR3 DNA reads as TGTGCCTGGAAGGGGGGGCGCTTAGTAAAAGCTTTCTTT.

This CDR3 is CASSPPDMNTEAFF. The CDR3 coding sequence is TGTGCCAGCTCACCACCTGACATGAACACTGAAGCTTTCTTT. The chain employs TRBV18 and TRBJ1-1; D is unresolved. V lost 0 bases and J 0 bases, leaving 5 bases between the germline ends. The CDR3 sequence is 14 residues long. From germline, CDR1 is KGHSH and CDR2 LQKENI. The whole variable domain, filled in from reference TRBV18 and TRBJ1-1, reads NAGVMQNPRHLVRRRGQEARLRCSPMKGHSHVYWYRQLPEEGLKFMVYLQKENIIDESGMPKERFSAEFPKEGPSILRIQQVVRGDSAAYFCASSPPDMNTEAFFGQGTRLTVV.

The chain has TRBV12-5 and TRBJ2-4; 10 bases are a match to TRBD2. V shed 4 bases and J 6 bases; nucleotides not matched to a gene: 3. The CDR3 totals 14 residues. Germline V gene lookup returns CDR1 LGHNT and CDR2 FRNRAP. The CDR3 here is CASGSSGSGNIQYF. In nucleotides, the CDR3 is TGTGCTAGTGGTTCTAGCGGGAGCGGAAACATTCAGTACTTC.

This clone appeared a few times. DNA for the CDR3: TGTGCCTGGAGTGTAATGTACAATGAGCAGTTCTTC. Protein sequence: CAWSVMYNEQFF. The chain combines TRBV30 with TRBJ2-1, with D hard to call. This CDR3 region has 12 residues. CDR1 is GTSNPN, CDR2 SVGIG, per germline (reference sequence). V lost 0 bases and J 4 bases, leaving 4 bases between the germline ends.

This clone was seen only once. The chain combines TRBV5-1 with TRBJ2-3; D remains ambiguous. Between the trimmed V and J ends, which lost 0 bases and 5 bases, there was a span of 13 bases. This CDR3 is 15 amino acids long. Germline CDR1 and CDR2: SGHRS and YFSETQ. The CDR3 nucleotides read TGCGCCAGCAGCTTGGCGGCAGGATCAGGAGATACGCAGTATTTT. Translation gives CASSLAAGSGDTQYF.

V and J are TRBV18 and TRBJ1-4; tentative D call: TRBD1 (5 bases). Trimming removed 2 bases at V and 7 bases at J, with 11 bases between. There are 14 residues in the CDR3. Germline lookup yields CDR1 KGHSH and CDR2 LQKENI. CDR3 nucleotide sequence: TGTGCCAGCTCACCAGCCGGACAATCTGAAAAACTGTTTTTT. Translation gives CASSPAGQSEKLFF.

To note about this clone: Other DNA variants within this sample encode the same CDR3. This chain links TRBV9 with TRBJ2-6; possible D gene TRBD1, 5 bases. V lost 0 bases and J 2 bases, leaving 6 bases between the germline ends. The CDR3 is made up of 15 amino acids. In germline, CDR1 is SGDLS, CDR2 YYNGEE. CDR3 in DNA: TGTGCCAGCAGCGTAGTAGGGGCTGGGGCCAACGTCCTGACTTTC. Its protein product is CASSVVGAGANVLTF.

This chain connects TRBV2 to TRBJ1-5; no clear D. The length of the CDR3 is 11 residues. Germline V gives CDR1 SNHLY, CDR2 FYNNEI. Trimming removed 6 bases from V and 8 bases from J, with 8 bases in between. CDR3 bases: TGTGCCAGCAGAGTGGTGGAGCCCCAGCATTTT. Its translation: CASRVVEPQHF.

The chain joins TRBV6-6 to TRBJ2-7, with D perhaps matching TRBD1 (5 bases). CDR1 and CDR2 (germline): MNHNY, SVGAGI (reference sequence). The CDR3 spans 14 residues. V lost 7 bases, J lost 5 bases, and 18 bases lay in between. CDR3 region: CASKLHTGMNEQYF. CDR3 nucleotide sequence: TGTGCCAGCAAGCTCCATACAGGAATGAACGAGCAGTACTTC.

The chain links TRBV11-2 to TRBJ2-5, with D tentatively TRBD2 (6 bases). The DNA end lines up better with TRBJ2-7; the J call may be wrong. The germline CDR1 and CDR2 sequences are SGHAT and FQNNGV. This CDR3 comprises 14 residues. The DNA for the CDR3 is TGTGCCAGCAGCTTAGTAGCGGTTGCCTACGAGCAGTACTTC. It codes for CASSLVAVAYEQYF.

About this clone itself: The sample contains more than one DNA sequence encoding this CDR3. V and J are TRBV6-1 and TRBJ1-1; D unresolved. V was pared by 2 bases and J by 0 bases, with 4 bases between. The CDR3 sequence is 13 residues long. From germline, CDR1 is MNHNS and CDR2 SASEGT. The DNA for the CDR3 is TGTGCCAGCAGTGAAATACTGAACACTGAAGCTTTCTTT. This codes for CASSEILNTEAFF.

The V and J genes are TRBV5-4 and TRBJ1-1, with 10 bases lining up with TRBD1. V lost 4 bases and J lost 6; bases outside the gene matches: 6. The CDR3 has 14 amino acids. CDR1 and CDR2 from the germline V gene are SGHNT and YYREEE (reference sequence). CDR3 in DNA: TGTGCCAGCAGCAGGGACAGGGGTTTGGCTGAAGCTTTCTTT. Its protein is CASSRDRGLAEAFF.

V gene TRBV9 combines with J gene TRBJ1-4; the match to TRBD1 covers 7 bases. This CDR3 spans 15 amino acids. Germline trimming cut 2 bases from V and 7 bases from J; bases unmatched to any gene: 8. Germline loops: CDR1 SGDLS, CDR2 YYNGEE. The CDR3 bases are TGTGCCAGCAGCGTGCTCGACAGGGCGGGTGAAAAACTGTTTTTT. Translated: CASSVLDRAGEKLFF.

On this clone: Other DNA variants within this sample encode the same CDR3. The V gene is TRBV5-4, the J gene TRBJ2-3, with unresolved D. Trimming took 0 bases from V and 0 from J, leaving 2 bases between them. The CDR3 extends over 13 amino acids. Looked up from germline, CDR1 is SGHNT and CDR2 is YYREEE (reference sequence). Here the CDR3 DNA reads TGTGCCAGCAGCTTGGGGAGCACAGATACGCAGTATTTT. This sequence encodes CASSLGSTDTQYF.

The chain employs TRBV10-3 and TRBJ2-5; 9 bases agree with TRBD1. The CDR3 loop spans 14 amino acids. The ends lost 4 bases at V and 4 bases at J; junction bases unmatched: 4. In germline, CDR1 is ENHRY, CDR2 SYGVKD. Here the CDR3 reads CAISGRQGGETQYF. In DNA form, the CDR3 reads TGTGCCATCAGTGGTCGACAGGGGGGAGAGACCCAGTACTTC.

The genes are TRBV10-3 and TRBJ2-7, with 12 nucleotides matching TRBD2. CDR3 length: 15 amino acids. V was clipped by 6 bases and J by 5 bases; unmatched bases: 8. Germline lookup yields CDR1 ENHRY and CDR2 SYGVKD. This chain's CDR3 is CAISPTSGSRNEQYF. Here the CDR3 DNA reads TGTGCCATCAGCCCGACTAGCGGGAGTCGGAACGAGCAGTACTTC.

This chain joins TRBV19 and TRBJ2-2; 7 positions agree with TRBD1. The V segment lost 7 bases and the J segment 2 bases; nucleotides outside the gene matches: 7. The CDR3 consists of 15 residues. The germline gives CDR1 LNHDA, CDR2 SQIVND (reference sequence). The CDR3 region is CASIAGTVNTGELFF. DNA of the CDR3: TGTGCCAGTATCGCCGGGACAGTAAACACCGGGGAGCTGTTTTTT.

The rearrangement links TRBV7-8 to TRBJ2-2; 10 nucleotides agree with TRBD1. The CDR3 is 17 residues long. The germline V gene has CDR1 SGHVS and CDR2 FQNEAQ. Trimming at V came to 0 bases and at J to 4 bases, leaving 5 bases not matched to a gene. This CDR3 reads CASSLAWGQGSTGELFF. Written as DNA, the CDR3 is TGTGCCAGCAGCTTAGCTTGGGGACAGGGGAGCACCGGGGAGCTGTTTTTT.

The V gene is TRBV7-9, the J gene TRBJ2-7; 10 bases line up with TRBD1. The CDR3 is 13 amino acids. Germline V CDR1 and CDR2: SEHNR, FQNEAQ (reference sequence). V lost 11 bases to trimming and J lost 2 bases; unmatched junction nucleotides: 6. The CDR3 protein is CAPGQGEAYEQYF. The CDR3 coding sequence is TGTGCCCCCGGACAGGGGGAGGCCTACGAGCAGTACTTC.

V usage is TRBV7-2 and J usage is TRBJ2-7, with 7 bases matching TRBD1. Per the germline V gene, CDR1 is SGHTA and CDR2 is FQGNSA. The CDR3 totals 12 residues. V gave up 6 bases and J gave up 7 bases; unmatched junction bases: 6. The CDR3: CASRQGPGEQYF. The CDR3 DNA reads TGTGCCAGCAGACAGGGGCCCGGGGAGCAGTACTTC.

The rearrangement joins TRBV5-1 to TRBJ2-5, with TRBD1 matching 10 bases. From germline, CDR1 is SGHRS and CDR2 YFSETQ. CDR3 length equals 16 residues. Trimming removed 1 base from V and 1 base from J; junction bases left unmatched: 4. The CDR3 DNA reads as TGCGCCAGCAGCTTGCGGACAGGGGGTTCCCAAGAGACCCAGTACTTC. The encoded protein is CASSLRTGGSQETQYF.

The V gene is TRBV11-1, the J gene TRBJ2-7, with TRBD2 as a possible D gene (6 bases). The V end lost 6 bases, the J end lost 0 bases, and 12 bases lay between the germline ends. The CDR3 consists of 14 residues. Germline CDR1 is SGHAT and CDR2 is FQDESV (reference sequence). CDR3 in amino acids: CASSLPGLSYEQYF. The CDR3, as DNA: TGTGCCAGCAGTCTACCGGGACTCTCCTACGAGCAGTACTTC.

The rearrangement links TRBV6-5 to TRBJ2-1; TRBD1 might be the D (6 bases). The CDR3 has 13 amino acids. Trimming removed 4 bases at V and 5 bases at J, with 9 bases between. CDR1 and CDR2 from the germline V gene are MNHEY and SVGAGI. CDR3 protein: CASSSRQDNEQFF. As DNA, the CDR3 is TGTGCCAGCAGTTCCCGACAGGACAATGAGCAGTTCTTC.

V and J are TRBV5-6 and TRBJ2-1; no clear D gene. Trimming cost V 4 bases and J 5 bases, with 16 bases left between them. This CDR3 has 15 residues. The germline CDR1 and CDR2 sequences are SGHDT and YYEEEE. CDR3 amino acids: CASSPGRQSNNEQFF. Here the CDR3 DNA reads TGTGCCAGCAGCCCTGGTCGGCAGAGTAACAATGAGCAGTTCTTC.